The clone carrying this T cell receptor (beta chain) was observed a few times. The sample belongs to a study of T cells after yellow fever vaccination. Study background: Those fractions that held only low numbers of cells were prepared using the SMART-Seq v4 Ultra Low Input RNA kit.

Overall study results and limits: Any FACS-sorted repertoire could hold abundant clonotypes that contaminate it from the bulk population.

V shed 1 base and J 6 bases; nucleotides not matched to a gene: 4. Germline values: CDR1 SGHDN, CDR2 FVKESK. The CDR3 has 15 amino acids. TCRdb ran MiXCR on the 5' RACE reads and lists one entry per CDR3 protein. The sample shows some 96,000 distinct CDR3 sequences, around 9.8% of them seen only once. Sequences were derived from CD8+ T cells not binding an NS4B(214-222) dextramer, sorted from PBMCs, sampled around 14 days after the first yellow fever vaccination. This TCR was sampled from a man between 18 and 35 years old who received the YFV17D yellow fever vaccine. The chain combines TRBV14 with TRBJ1-4; 8 nucleotides match TRBD1. CDR3 DNA sequence: TGTGCCAGCAGCCAAGCGGACAGGGTGGATGAAAAACTGTTTTTT. Protein: CASSQADRVDEKLFF.